Listed below are T cell receptor beta chains from one sample, sequenced in a study of blood T cell repertoires in COVID-19. Only in-frame clones appear in the TCRdb table, and some are missing; sequencing was by immunoSEQ multiplex PCR. Of some 210,000 clones in the sample, about 93% were seen once. The sequenced material came from peripheral blood. These receptors all come from a man in his 60s with COVID-19, enrolled during active disease. Both conserved end residues are part of each CDR3. Clone sizes are given selectively: once, few, many, or a class where the clone is expanded.

V gene,clone size,CDR3 protein
TRBV27,.,CASSLAGLGSPLHF
TRBV19,.,CASRARDSFANEQFF
TRBV3-1/TRBV3-2,.,CASSHPLSGSGANVLTF
TRBV7-8,.,CASSLDSGSPVEQYF
TRBV4-1,.,CASSQGRGSPLHF
TRBV7-2,.,CASSSIGANSNQPQHF
TRBV5-1,few,CASSWGQGNTEAFF
TRBV5-1,.,CASSFDRGKDYTF
TRBV12-3/TRBV12-4,.,CASRDRLEGELFF
TRBV5-1,.,CASRGGTEAFF
TRBV5-1,.,CASSDRGVSGYTF
TRBV10-3,.,CAISESLAGRETQYF
TRBV6-5,.,CASSYSGRGDYEQYF
TRBV19,once,CASRTGLTYGYTF
TRBV21-1,.,CASSKEEGRDDQPQHF
TRBV10-3,.,CAISEGQAYEQYF
TRBV7-6,.,CASSLLLGSGTDTQYF
TRBV7-3,once,CASSKGERQPQHF
TRBV10-3,.,CAIDPPLAGVYEQYF
TRBV7-3,.,CASSLIGTSLDEQFF
TRBV7-3,few,CASSLTVRDTQYF
TRBV11-2,.,CASSLAPGELFF
TRBV9,.,CASSVDGSENSPLHF
TRBV6-5,.,CASIKTGVNEQFF
TRBV6-5,.,CASTYSTSGSREQYF
TRBV6-5,.,CASSYGGQGNTIYF
TRBV5-6,.,CASSLAGKGNTIYF
TRBV3-1/TRBV3-2,.,CASSQVTSQNEKLFF
TRBV24-1,.,CATSEPGTSGRDNEQFF
TRBV5-1,.,CASSPGTGGSPLHF
TRBV7-9,.,CASSASGQTNQPQHF
TRBV28,once,CASSLYGRGSPLHF
TRBV28,.,CASRPGTANSPLHF
TRBV25-1,.,CASSTGNPWNSPLHF
TRBV6-5,.,CASSIGSGSYNEQFF
TRBV28,.,CASNQGGTGEIGELFF
TRBV14,.,CASSQDPGIQQFF
TRBV7-2,.,CASSSVTGTGRGSPLHF
TRBV20-1,many,CSASGQGESQPQHF
TRBV3-1/TRBV3-2,.,CASSQGTGGHYGYTF
TRBV6-8,.,CARWPLVRVEQYF
TRBV7-2,few,CASSLNRAYEQYF
TRBV29-1,.,CSVGTGRGQPQHF
TRBV28,.,CASSPTGISYEQYF
TRBV30,.,CAWSVTGTYEQYF
TRBV3-1/TRBV3-2,.,CASSQDLAGESGELFF
TRBV3-1/TRBV3-2,.,CASSQLRGGTGSYEQYF
TRBV6-6,.,CASSYSGGGAKYEQFF
TRBV7-2,.,CASSLAGGNYGYTF
TRBV6-5,.,CASSYGGGVDYGYTF
TRBV28,.,CASSFFGRANNEQFF
TRBV27,.,CASGSGGWEKLFF
TRBV9,.,CASSVLAGQADTQYF
TRBV6-4,.,CAAGGNTEAFF
TRBV4-2,.,CASSQVPGQGDPDTQYF
TRBV18,.,CASSPNQVEAFF
TRBV5-1,.,CASSSLMGGTEAFF
TRBV18,.,CASSSASGTMNEQFF